A selection of T cell receptor beta chains follows, all from one sample in a study of OX40 agonist ivuxolimab in advanced cancers. Assay used: immunoSEQ multiplex PCR; TCRdb lists only in-frame clones, some missing. The sample includes some 62,000 clones, 85% to 95% of them seen just once. Material: CD4+ or CD8+ T cells sorted from blood, obtained in a trial of the OX40 agonist ivuxolimab. The receptors originated from an adult with an advanced solid tumor such as melanoma, head and neck, liver or kidney cancer. The CDR3 runs from the conserved cysteine through the conserved F or W. The D gene is left open where the match is weak. A clone size is listed for some rows: how often the clone was seen (once, few, many), or a class if it is expanded.

v_call	clone_size	d_call	j_call	cdr3_nt	cdr3_aa
TRBV5-1	medium-sized	TRBD2	TRBJ2-3	TGCGCCAGCAGCTTGGTCGCTAGCGGGAGGATTGGAGATACGCAGTATTTT	CASSLVASGRIGDTQYF
TRBV6-1	NA	TRBD1	TRBJ2-2	TGTGCCAGCAGTGAAGCGATACATCACAGGGGCCAAGCGTCGGGTGGCGGGGAGCTGTTTTTT	CASSEAIHHRGQASGGGELFF
TRBV7-7	NA	NA	TRBJ2-1	TGTGCCAGCAGCTTAGCGACTGGGGGTATGAATGAGCAGTTCTTC	CASSLATGGMNEQFF
TRBV7-9	NA	TRBD2	TRBJ2-1	TGTGCCAGCAGCTTCCTAGCGGGAGGGCCGCTGGCCTACAATGAGCAGTTCTTC	CASSFLAGGPLAYNEQFF
TRBV4-3	NA	NA	TRBJ1-1	TGCGCCAGCAGCCAAGATTTCGTGGTAGCTTTCTTT	CASSQDFVVAFF
TRBV6-1	NA	NA	TRBJ2-2	TGTGCCACCCTCATGGGCAGATTAACCGGGGAGCTGTTTTTT	CATLMGRLTGELFF
TRBV6-5	NA	NA	TRBJ1-2	TGTGCCAGCCTAGGTGTGGATGGCTACACCTTC	CASLGVDGYTF
TRBV28	NA	NA	TRBJ2-7	TGTGCCAGCAGCAAGAACAGGGCAGGGTCCTGGGAGCAGTACTTC	CASSKNRAGSWEQYF
TRBV14	NA	NA	TRBJ1-2	TGTGCCAGCAGCCAAGATCTACCGGGGCCCAGGGACTATGGCTACACCTTC	CASSQDLPGPRDYGYTF
TRBV7-6	NA	TRBD1	TRBJ2-7	TGTGCCAGCAGCCCCGGGACAGGGAGCTCCTACGAGCAGTACTTC	CASSPGTGSSYEQYF
TRBV4-3	NA	NA	TRBJ2-1	TGCGCCAGCAGCCAAGATAGCGACAATGAGCAGTTCTTC	CASSQDSDNEQFF
TRBV5-6	NA	NA	TRBJ2-1	TGTGCCAGCAGCCCAACTAGCACGAATGAGCAGTTCTTC	CASSPTSTNEQFF
TRBV21-1	medium-sized	NA	TRBJ2-5	TGTGCCAGCAGCAAAAAAGTCCGGACAGGGGGCTGTATGTGGGAGACCCAGTACTTC	CASSKKVRTGGCMWETQYF
TRBV19	NA	TRBD1	TRBJ2-3	TGTGCCAGTAGCATTGGACAGGGGACCAGCACAGATACGCAGTATTTT	CASSIGQGTSTDTQYF
TRBV5-1	once	TRBD1	TRBJ2-7	TGCGCCAGCAGCTTGGGAGACAGGGGTCCCTACGAGCAGTACTTC	CASSLGDRGPYEQYF
TRBV4-3	NA	NA	TRBJ1-1	TGCGCCAGCAGCCAAGAAGTGAAAGGGACGGGTGCATTAAAAGCTTTCTTT	CASSQEVKGTGALKAFF
TRBV15	NA	NA	TRBJ2-2	TGTGCCACCAGCAGAGACAGGTCTAACACCGGGGAGCTGTTTTTT	CATSRDRSNTGELFF
TRBV19	NA	NA	TRBJ2-6	TGTGCCAGTAGTTATGGGGTGTTTGGGGCCAACGTCCTGACTTTC	CASSYGVFGANVLTF
TRBV29-1	NA	NA	TRBJ1-2	TGCAGCGTTGAAGATCTTCAGGGGAAGGATGATGGCTACACCTTC	CSVEDLQGKDDGYTF
TRBV9	NA	NA	TRBJ2-6	TGTGCCAGCAGCGTAGAGGGGGTTGGGGCCAACGTCCTGACTTTC	CASSVEGVGANVLTF
TRBV7-6	NA	TRBD2	TRBJ2-1	TGTGCCAGCAGCTCTGCGGGACTAGCGTTTTACAATGAGCAGTTCTTC	CASSSAGLAFYNEQFF
TRBV6-1	NA	NA	TRBJ2-7	TGTGCCAGCACTTTCGGAGTAGCCGGACTCTACGAGCAGTACTTC	CASTFGVAGLYEQYF
TRBV6-5	once	TRBD1	TRBJ1-1	TGTGCCAGCAGTAGAGGACAGGGTTGGCCTGAAGCTTTCTTT	CASSRGQGWPEAFF
TRBV5-1	NA	TRBD1	TRBJ2-7	TGCGCCAGCAGACAGGGGGCGGGAGAGCAGTACTTC	CASRQGAGEQYF
TRBV7-9	once	TRBD2	TRBJ2-3	TGTGCCAGCACCTGGCGGGAGCGGGACACAGATACGCAGTATTTT	CASTWRERDTDTQYF
TRBV7-7	NA	TRBD2	TRBJ2-7	TGTGCCAGCAGCCCGGGACTAGCGGGAGTATACGAGCAGTACTTC	CASSPGLAGVYEQYF
TRBV10-2	NA	NA	TRBJ2-2	TGCGCCAGCAGTCTCAATACCGACCGGGACCACGGCCCCGGGGAGCTGTTTTTT	CASSLNTDRDHGPGELFF
TRBV28	NA	NA	TRBJ2-1	TGTGCCAGCAGTTCACTGCCGGTTTACAATGAGCAGTTCTTC	CASSSLPVYNEQFF
TRBV7-9	NA	NA	TRBJ2-7	TGTGCCAGCAGCCCCTCCATACCCTCCTTGAGGTACGAGCAGTACTTC	CASSPSIPSLRYEQYF
TRBV18	NA	NA	TRBJ1-4	TGTGCCAGCTCACTAGGGACCGGTAACGAAAAACTGTTTTTT	CASSLGTGNEKLFF
TRBV14	NA	TRBD1	TRBJ2-1	TGTGCCAGCAGCCCGACGACAGGGGGCTATTGGGTGAATGAGCAGTTCTTC	CASSPTTGGYWVNEQFF
TRBV4-3	NA	TRBD1	TRBJ2-1	TGCGCCAGCAGCCAATCAAACCAGGACAGGAATGAGCAGTTCTTC	CASSQSNQDRNEQFF
TRBV7-6	NA	NA	TRBJ2-1	TGTGCCAGCAGCGCCTTATTCGGGACTTACAATGAGCAGTTCTTC	CASSALFGTYNEQFF
TRBV5-1	NA	NA	TRBJ2-7	TGCGCCAGCAGCTTTATGGAGGGCGGCGAGCAGTACTTC	CASSFMEGGEQYF
TRBV6-6	NA	NA	TRBJ2-7	TGTGCCAGCAGTTACTCCGGTGAGCAGTACTTC	CASSYSGEQYF